This entry features one TCR beta chain sequence. These data are taken from a study of radiotherapy plus CTLA-4 blockade in lung cancer. Study details: Patients showed objective responses in 18% of cases and disease control in more than 25%.

CDR3 size: 14 residues. Germline loops: CDR1 KGHSH, CDR2 LQKENI. Unmatched junction bases numbered 8, after V lost 6 bases and J lost 8 bases. Using immunoSEQ multiplex PCR, the repertoire was profiled, and TCRdb retains in-frame clones only, with some absent. The table includes 83,000 or so clones, less than 90% detected once. This chain connects TRBV18 to TRBJ2-1; TRBD1 agrees at 9 bases. The starting material was peripheral blood, obtained from a patient treated with radiotherapy plus ipilimumab. The source is a human donor with non-small cell lung cancer who had stable disease on radiotherapy plus ipilimumab. The CDR3, as DNA: TGTGCCAGCTCCCCAGGGACAGGGACGGATGAGCAGTTCTTC. Encoded protein: CASSPGTGTDEQFF.